The 29 T cell receptor beta chains presented below share a single source sample, sequenced in a study. From the RT-PCR reads, TCRdb called clonotypes with MiXCR, one entry per CDR3 protein. The sample holds 650,000 to 800,000 distinct CDR3 sequences, approximately 15% seen once. Material for sequencing was memory CD4+ T cells from blood. These receptors all come from a female donor in good health, serving as a healthy control.

This clonotype was detected only a few times. The chain uses TRBV12-3 or TRBV12-4 and TRBJ1-6; D uncertain. The CDR3 is made up of 14 amino acids. The V gene lost 3 bases and the J gene lost 11 bases, with 14 bases spanning the gap. The CDR3 region is CASSFGVSATPLHF. The CDR3 DNA follows: TGTGCCAGCAGTTTTGGCGTGAGTGCGACACCCCTCCACTTT.

The J gene is TRBJ2-7, the V gene TRBV5-1; a possible D gene is TRBD1 (6 bases). Germline CDR1 and CDR2: SGHRS and YFSETQ. This CDR3 comprises 15 residues. Trimming removed 4 bases at V and 0 bases at J, with 14 bases between. CDR3 loop: CASSPDSMSSYEQYF. The CDR3 nucleotides read TGCGCCAGCAGCCCGGACAGCATGAGCTCCTACGAGCAGTACTTC.

This rearrangement joins TRBV9 to TRBJ2-7; 10 bases line up with TRBD2. The CDR3 loop spans 18 amino acids. With V trimmed by 4 bases and J by 1 base, 14 bases remained unmatched. Germline lookup yields CDR1 SGDLS and CDR2 YYNGEE. The CDR3 bases are TGTGCCAGCAGCCAACCTCTAGCGGGAGTCGTCCTATCCTACGAGCAGTACTTC. Translation: CASSQPLAGVVLSYEQYF.

This clonotype occurred many times. This chain links TRBV29-1 with TRBJ2-7; D may match TRBD1 or TRBD2 (6 bases each). Germline V gene data show CDR1 as SQVTM and CDR2 as ANQGSEA. V gave up 7 bases and J gave up 1 base, with 14 bases separating them. This CDR3 is 13 amino acids long. CDR3 DNA: TGCAGCGCCCTGGGGGCGGGATCCTACGAGCAGTACTTC. As protein: CSALGAGSYEQYF.

The V call is TRBV5-1, the J call TRBJ1-1, with a weak D call TRBD1 (5 bases). CDR1 and CDR2 (germline): SGHRS, YFSETQ. V was pared by 1 base and J by 6 bases, with 13 bases between. The CDR3 runs 14 residues. Here the CDR3 DNA reads TGCGCCAGCAGCTTGTCCGGGACGGTGGCTGAAGCTTTCTTT. As protein: CASSLSGTVAEAFF.

The chain joins TRBV20-1 to TRBJ2-5; the D is unclear. Deletions cut 3 bases from V and 4 bases from J, with 6 bases between. This CDR3 contains 11 residues. CDR1 is DFQATT, CDR2 SNEGSKA, per germline (reference sequence). CDR3 residues: CSASLGETQYF. As DNA, the CDR3 is TGCAGTGCTAGCCTCGGAGAGACCCAGTACTTC.

This clonotype was seen more than once but under ten times. The V and J genes are TRBV7-9 and TRBJ2-3, with D unclear. This CDR3 contains 14 residues. Germline V gives CDR1 SEHNR, CDR2 FQNEAQ (reference sequence). V lost 6 bases, J lost 0 bases, and 10 bases lay in between. The CDR3 bases are TGTGCCAGCAGGAGAATACAGAGCACAGATACGCAGTATTTT. Protein: CASRRIQSTDTQYF.

For this clonotype: This clone may be a read error of a much larger clone one base away. The chain combines TRBV5-1 with TRBJ2-7; no reliable D call. The CDR3 runs to 15 residues. V was trimmed by 3 bases and J by 7 bases, leaving 20 bases between them. The V gene's germline CDR1 is SGHRS and CDR2 YFSETQ. The DNA of the CDR3 is TGCGCCAGCAGCTACGGTGAAAGCTCCTACAATGAGCAGTACTTC. Protein: CASSYGESSYNEQYF.

The V gene is TRBV28, the J gene TRBJ2-1; D unclear. The CDR3 has 12 amino acids. The V end lost 7 bases, the J end lost 9 bases, and 13 bases lay between the germline ends. Germline assignment: CDR1 MDHEN and CDR2 SYDVKM. The CDR3 region has the DNA TGTGCCAGCAAGGGTGTTACTGGTGAGCAGTTCTTC. It encodes CASKGVTGEQFF.

This clonotype was detected many times. The chain links TRBV20-1 to TRBJ1-2; 10 bases are a match to TRBD1. Trimming took 5 bases from V and 7 from J; bases not matched to a gene: 10. This CDR3 is 14 amino acids long. Germline CDR1 DFQATT, CDR2 SNEGSKA (reference sequence). CDR3 nucleotides: TGCAGTGCTCCCCACCGACAGGGGGCGGGTGGCTACACCTTC. Its translation is CSAPHRQGAGGYTF.

This clonotype has a count of ten or more. The chain is built from TRBV29-1 and TRBJ1-5, with D unclear. The length of the CDR3 is 14 residues. Trimming took off 6 bases at V and 2 bases at J, with 14 bases between the two ends. Germline loops: CDR1 SQVTM, CDR2 ANQGSEA. CDR3 residues: CSVIPAGGNQPQHF. CDR3 nucleotides: TGCAGCGTCATCCCGGCGGGTGGCAATCAGCCCCAGCATTTT.

There are a few counts of this clonotype. This chain joins TRBV28 and TRBJ2-3; D remains ambiguous. CDR1 is MDHEN and CDR2 is SYDVKM in the germline V gene. V was clipped by 0 bases and J by 5 bases, with 12 bases between them. CDR3 length: 15 amino acids. The DNA of the CDR3 is TGTGCCAGCAGTTTATGGGAAGGGCGCGGAGATACGCAGTATTTT. Translation: CASSLWEGRGDTQYF. Complete variable domain (other parts from reference TRBV28 and TRBJ2-3): DVKVTQSSRYLVKRTGEKVFLECVQDMDHENMFWYRQDPGLGLRLIYFSYDVKMKEKGDIPEGYSVSREKKERFSLILESASTNQTSMYLCASSLWEGRGDTQYFGPGTRLTVL.

V and J are TRBV10-2 and TRBJ2-7; 13 bases agree with TRBD2. CDR3 length equals 15 residues. Germline-derived CDR1 and CDR2 are WSHSY and SAAADI. J lost 6 bases, V lost 6 bases, and 8 bases had no gene match. The CDR3 DNA reads as TGCGCCAGCAGGAAACCGGGACTAGCGGGACCCGAGCAGTACTTC. Its protein is CASRKPGLAGPEQYF.

For the CDR3, the DNA is TGTGCCAGCAGTGAATACCCCGGGATCTACGAGCAGTACTTC. Translation: CASSEYPGIYEQYF. The chain joins TRBV6-1 to TRBJ2-7, with TRBD2 as a possible D gene (5 bases). This CDR3 region has 14 residues. Between the trimmed V and J ends, which lost 2 bases and 3 bases, there was a span of 11 bases. The germline gives CDR1 MNHNS, CDR2 SASEGT.

This clonotype was seen a handful of times. V gene TRBV4-3 combines with J gene TRBJ1-5, with D unresolved. This CDR3 spans 18 amino acids. V shed 1 base and J shed 2 bases, with 18 bases lying between them. CDR1 LGHNA and CDR2 YSLEER come from the germline V gene. The CDR3 sequence is CASSQGGVGNIGNQPQHF. CDR3 nucleotides: TGCGCCAGCAGCCAAGGCGGGGTCGGGAATATAGGCAATCAGCCCCAGCATTTT.

This clonotype was detected a few times. The rearrangement links TRBV12-3 or TRBV12-4 to TRBJ1-3, with a weak D call TRBD1 (5 bases). Trimming removed 3 bases from V and 1 base from J, with 16 bases in between. There are 17 residues in the CDR3. The CDR3 spells CASSFYLGVTSGNTIYF. The DNA of the CDR3 is TGTGCCAGCAGTTTCTATCTGGGGGTGACTTCTGGAAACACCATATATTTT.

The rearrangement uses TRBV12-3 or TRBV12-4 and TRBJ2-1, with 10 bases that match TRBD2. Losses at the gene ends were 2 bases for V and 5 bases for J; bases not matched to a gene: 6. The length of the CDR3 is 16 residues. CDR3 sequence reads: CASSLPGLARHNEQFF. CDR3 sequence (DNA): TGTGCCAGCAGTTTACCGGGACTAGCGAGGCACAATGAGCAGTTCTTC.

Many counts were recorded for this clonotype. The chain uses TRBV10-3 and TRBJ2-3; either TRBD1 or TRBD2 may fit D (5 bases each). The CDR3 loop spans 15 amino acids. The germline V gene has CDR1 ENHRY and CDR2 SYGVKD. Between the trimmed V and J ends, which lost 3 bases and 1 base, there was a span of 11 bases. The CDR3 DNA sequence: TGTGCCATCAGTGATCCGGGGCTGGGCACAGATACGCAGTATTTT. It yields the protein CAISDPGLGTDTQYF.

In its sample, this clonotype was seen many times. The CDR3 loop reads CSATDRGGPSGYTF. CDR3 sequence (DNA): TGCAGTGCGACGGACAGAGGGGGACCCTCCGGCTACACCTTC. The chain carries TRBV20-1 and TRBJ1-2; a weak D match, TRBD1 (6 bases). The CDR3 contains 14 residues. Germline CDR1 reads DFQATT; CDR2 reads SNEGSKA (reference sequence). Trimming cost V 6 bases and J 8 bases, with 22 bases left between them.

The CDR3 is CASGGQDVNIQYF. DNA for the CDR3: TGTGCCAGCGGGGGACAGGACGTTAACATTCAGTACTTC. This chain connects TRBV12-3 or TRBV12-4 to TRBJ2-4; 8 bases agree with TRBD1. The CDR3 has 13 residues. The V and J ends lost 8 bases and 7 bases, in that order; junction bases with no gene match: 7.

A few counts support this clonotype. The rearrangement links TRBV6-1 to TRBJ2-2, with D possibly matching TRBD1 (6 bases). Germline V gene lookup returns CDR1 MNHNS and CDR2 SASEGT. The CDR3 totals 15 residues. The germline V and J ends were trimmed by 6 bases and 2 bases, with 13 bases remaining between them. CDR3 in amino acids: CASSLGTYNTGELFF. Here the CDR3 DNA reads TGTGCCAGCAGCCTCGGGACATACAACACCGGGGAGCTGTTTTTT.

This sequence joins TRBV20-1 and TRBJ2-5; 7 nucleotides align to TRBD2. The germline CDR1 and CDR2 sequences are DFQATT and SNEGSKA (reference sequence). The CDR3 is 14 amino acids. V shed 6 bases and J 4 bases; nucleotides not matched to a gene: 11. CDR3 sequence: CSARGGTKLETQYF. The CDR3, as DNA: TGCAGTGCGCGTGGCGGGACTAAATTAGAGACCCAGTACTTC.

The chain links TRBV12-3 or TRBV12-4 to TRBJ1-1; 9 bases are shared with TRBD1. The CDR3 runs 14 residues. V lost 4 bases, J lost 11 bases, and 11 bases stayed unmatched. This CDR3 reads CASSSPGQGRGAFF. Written as DNA, the CDR3 is TGTGCCAGCAGTTCGCCGGGACAGGGCCGAGGCGCTTTCTTT.

Many counts were recorded for this clonotype. The chain has TRBV20-1 and TRBJ2-3, with 11 positions matching TRBD2. The junction had 5 bases not matched to a gene; V was cut back by 6 bases and J by 3 bases. CDR1 and CDR2 from the germline V gene are DFQATT and SNEGSKA (reference sequence). This CDR3 is 14 amino acids long. DNA of the CDR3: TGCAGTGCATATAGCGGGGGGGGAACAGATACGCAGTATTTT. Translating it yields CSAYSGGGTDTQYF.

The rearrangement joins TRBV7-2 to TRBJ1-6; TRBD1 aligns across 8 bases. V lost 5 bases to trimming and J lost 9 bases; unmatched junction nucleotides: 9. The CDR3 sequence is 15 residues long. Germline V gene lookup returns CDR1 SGHTA and CDR2 FQGNSA. DNA of the CDR3: TGTGCCAGCAGCGGGGGACAGGCCCAGGGTTCACCCCTCCACTTT. Translation: CASSGGQAQGSPLHF.

The chain recombines TRBV5-4 with TRBJ2-5, with a weak D call TRBD1 (6 bases). This CDR3 has 14 amino acids. The V end was cut by 2 bases, the J end by 1 base, with 9 bases between. Germline CDR1 and CDR2: SGHNT and YYREEE (reference sequence). CDR3 nucleotide sequence: TGTGCCAGCAGCTTCGGCAGGGGCCAAGAGACCCAGTACTTC. This translates into CASSFGRGQETQYF.

The rearrangement links TRBV20-1 to TRBJ1-3, with D unresolved. Germline CDR1 DFQATT, CDR2 SNEGSKA (reference sequence). This CDR3 is 13 amino acids long. Trimming left V 4 bases short and J 4 bases short, with 11 bases between. CDR3 nucleotide sequence: TGCAGTGCTATCCGGACTACCGGAAACACCATATATTTT. Encoded protein: CSAIRTTGNTIYF.

The chain has TRBV7-2 and TRBJ1-2; 8 positions match TRBD1. Germline assignment: CDR1 SGHTA and CDR2 FQGNSA. The CDR3 totals 15 residues. Germline trimming cut 2 bases from V and 3 bases from J; bases unmatched to any gene: 5. In DNA form, the CDR3 reads TGTGCCAGCAGCTTATCTGCGGGACAGGACTATGGCTACACCTTC. As protein: CASSLSAGQDYGYTF.

This clonotype was seen a few times. This chain uses TRBV14 with TRBJ2-1; 9 bases match TRBD1. Germline lookup yields CDR1 SGHDN and CDR2 FVKESK. V lost 3 bases to trimming and J lost 10 bases; unmatched junction nucleotides: 10. The CDR3 sequence is 15 residues long. The CDR3 DNA reads TGTGCCAGCAGCCAGCCGGGACAGGGCTACAGGGAGCAGTTCTTC. Encoded protein: CASSQPGQGYREQFF.